This is a list of T cell receptor beta chains from one sample in a study of T cells after yellow fever vaccination. TCRdb itself ran the 5' RACE reads through MiXCR, one entry per CDR3 protein. The table records under 500,000 distinct CDR3 sequences, about 19% of them present only once. The sample here was PBMCs, taken before the yellow fever booster vaccination. Receptor source: a man younger than 30 who received the YFV17D yellow fever vaccine. Each CDR3 is given with its conserved first and last residue. D genes are given only for firm matches. Where a row states a size, it is once, few, many or the class of an expanded clone; other rows omit it.

TRBJ2-1	NA	TRBV7-3	NA	TGTGCCAGCAGCTTAACGTGGGCGGCTGAGCAGTTCTTC	CASSLTWAAEQFF
TRBJ1-1	TRBD1	TRBV4-3	NA	TGCGCCAGCAGGACCGGACAGGGTTTGGCTGAAGCTTTCTTT	CASRTGQGLAEAFF
TRBJ1-2	TRBD1	TRBV7-2	NA	TGTGCCAGCAGCCACCGGGACAGGGTCGATGGCTACACCTTC	CASSHRDRVDGYTF
TRBJ2-2	TRBD1	TRBV4-2	few	TGTGCCAGCAGCAGCACAGGGGGCGGCCGTGCCGGGGAGCTGTTTTTT	CASSSTGGGRAGELFF
TRBJ1-1	NA	TRBV20-1	NA	TGCAGTGCTGCAGGACGGAGCTCAGCCGAAGCTTTCTTT	CSAAGRSSAEAFF
TRBJ1-2	NA	TRBV4-1	NA	TGCGCCAGCAGCCTCCGGGACATCGACTCTAACTATGGCTACACCTTC	CASSLRDIDSNYGYTF
TRBJ2-7	TRBD2	TRBV11-2	NA	TGTGCCAGCAGCTTTAGTAGCGGGGCCCACGAGCAGTACTTC	CASSFSSGAHEQYF
TRBJ2-5	NA	TRBV24-1	NA	TGTGCCACCAGTGACACCAAGGGACTCCAAGAGACCCAGTACTTC	CATSDTKGLQETQYF
TRBJ2-1	TRBD2	TRBV6-6	NA	TGTGCCAGCAGTTACGCTAGCGGGGGGTTCAATGAGCAGTTCTTC	CASSYASGGFNEQFF
TRBJ1-2	NA	TRBV6-2/TRBV6-3	few	TGTGCCAGCAGCCGCGGGGGACACTATGGCTACACCTTC	CASSRGGHYGYTF
TRBJ2-5	NA	TRBV7-3	NA	TGTGCCAGCAGCCAAGGGAATTCAGAGACCCAGTACTTC	CASSQGNSETQYF
TRBJ1-2	NA	TRBV4-3	few	TGCGCCAGCAGCCAAGATCCCGCAGGCGGGCTCAACTATGGCTACACCTTC	CASSQDPAGGLNYGYTF
TRBJ2-4	TRBD1	TRBV18	NA	TGTGCCAGCTCCCCCGGGACAGTGGGGATTCAGTACTTC	CASSPGTVGIQYF
TRBJ1-5	TRBD1	TRBV25-1	few	TGTGCCAGCAGCCGACGAGCGGACAGGGCGCATCAGCCCCAGCATTTT	CASSRRADRAHQPQHF
TRBJ1-3	NA	TRBV7-7	NA	TGTGCTAGCAGCCCCAGTGGTTTCTCTGGAAACACCATATATTTT	CASSPSGFSGNTIYF
TRBJ2-7	NA	TRBV15	many	TGTGCCACCAGCTCAGGTCACTCCTACGAGCAGTACTTC	CATSSGHSYEQYF
TRBJ1-2	TRBD1	TRBV4-2	NA	TGTGCCAGCAGCCAAGCATCCTTAGACAGGGACTATGGCTACACCTTC	CASSQASLDRDYGYTF
TRBJ2-5	NA	TRBV7-8	NA	TGTGCCAGCAGCTTTACCCGGACAGCTAGGACCCAGTACTTC	CASSFTRTARTQYF
TRBJ1-4	NA	TRBV18	NA	TGTGCCAGCTCACCCCTAGGGGCGAATGAAAAACTGTTTTTT	CASSPLGANEKLFF
TRBJ2-3	NA	TRBV7-3	NA	TGTGCCAGCAGCTCGGTGGGGGGGCTTACAGATACGCAGTATTTT	CASSSVGGLTDTQYF
TRBJ1-1	NA	TRBV20-1	NA	TGCAGTGCTTCCGGGGCCACTGAAGCTTTCTTT	CSASGATEAFF
TRBJ2-1	NA	TRBV2	few	TGTGCCAGCAGTGAAGGGGAAAGGCAGTTCTTC	CASSEGERQFF